This paragraph covers one T cell receptor (beta chain) sequence. In the source study's methods: Researchers report that nucleated cell counts were estimated from reference gene primer amplification. Sequencing was performed with immunoSEQ multiplex PCR; in TCRdb, only in-frame clones are kept and a portion is missing. V and J calls and clone size are given by that table; D and trimming were obtained from the DNA. The sample has fewer than 200,000 clones, over 80% seen once. This specimen belongs to a study of blood T cell repertoires in COVID-19. Study-level background: Samples of COVID-19 (acute and convalescent) were obtained from the United States, Italy and Spain.

The CDR3 loop spans 14 amino acids. Trimming took off 8 bases at V and 1 base at J, with 17 bases between the two ends. CDR1 DFQATT and CDR2 SNEGSKA come from the germline V gene (reference sequence). The sample consisted of peripheral blood. The TCR sequence derives from a woman in her seventies with COVID-19, enrolled during active disease. This chain connects TRBV20-1 to TRBJ2-5, with a weak D call TRBD1 (5 bases). CDR3 residues: CSCSGAHSQETQYF. In DNA, the CDR3 is TGCAGTTGTAGTGGGGCTCACAGCCAAGAGACCCAGTACTTC.